This TCR beta chain was obtained from a study of blood T cell repertoires in COVID-19. Across the study: Acute and convalescent COVID-19 specimens originated in the United States, Italy and Spain.

This clone was counted ten times or more. Trimming removed 0 bases from V and 3 bases from J; junction bases left unmatched: 7. Germline CDR1 and CDR2: SGHTA and FQGNSA. This CDR3 spans 18 amino acids. Source study methods: Amplifying reference gene primers gave estimates of nucleated cell counts. Clones were read by immunoSEQ multiplex PCR, and TCRdb kept only the in-frame ones, dropping some. For V, J and clone size, that table is used; D and trimming come from the DNA. The repertoire holds about 100,000 clones, 85% seen once, with 1.5% to 2% in the top ten. V is TRBV7-2 and J is TRBJ2-7, with 14 positions matching TRBD2. Input material: peripheral blood. The sequence was collected from a woman aged 70-85 years with active or convalescent COVID-19. The CDR3 sequence is CASSLAVGLAGARYEQYF. The DNA of the CDR3 is TGTGCCAGCAGCTTAGCGGTGGGACTAGCGGGGGCCCGCTACGAGCAGTACTTC.